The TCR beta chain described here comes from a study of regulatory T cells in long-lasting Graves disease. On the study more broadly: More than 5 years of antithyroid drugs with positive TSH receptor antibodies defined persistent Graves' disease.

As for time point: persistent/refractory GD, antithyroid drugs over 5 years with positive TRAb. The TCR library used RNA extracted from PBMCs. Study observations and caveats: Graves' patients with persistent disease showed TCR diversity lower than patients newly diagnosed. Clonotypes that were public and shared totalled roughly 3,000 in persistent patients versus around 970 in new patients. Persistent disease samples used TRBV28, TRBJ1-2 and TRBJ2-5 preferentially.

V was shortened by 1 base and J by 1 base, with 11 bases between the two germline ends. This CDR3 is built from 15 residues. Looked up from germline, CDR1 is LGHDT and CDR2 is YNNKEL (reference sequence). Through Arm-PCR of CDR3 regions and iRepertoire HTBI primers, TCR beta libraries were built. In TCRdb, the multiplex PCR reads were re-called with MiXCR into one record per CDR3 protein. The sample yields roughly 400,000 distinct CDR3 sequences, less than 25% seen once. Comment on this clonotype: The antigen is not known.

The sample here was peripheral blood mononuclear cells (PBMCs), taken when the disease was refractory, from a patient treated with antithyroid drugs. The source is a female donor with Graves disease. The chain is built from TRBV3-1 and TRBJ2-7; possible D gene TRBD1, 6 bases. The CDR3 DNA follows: TGTGCCAGCAGCCAAGGGGCAGGGGCATCCTACGAGCAGTACTTC. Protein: CASSQGAGASYEQYF.